Following are 10 T cell receptor beta chains from one sample sequenced in a study of technical replicates of blood from a handful of donors. Produced via immunoSEQ multiplex PCR; TCRdb's table is partial and in-frame only. The sample shows tens of thousands of clones, nearly 97% of them seen only once. The source material was T cells isolated from PBMCs. The receptors originated from a human donor in good health.

Note on this clone: The same CDR3 arises from other DNA sequences in this sample as well. The V call is TRBV5-6, the J call TRBJ2-7; D unclear. V dropped 0 bases and J dropped 3 bases, with 10 bases sitting between them. The CDR3 contains 14 residues. CDR1 and CDR2 (germline): SGHDT, YYEEEE. The CDR3 sequence: CASSLVGTNYEQYF. CDR3 nucleotides: TGTGCCAGCAGCTTGGTGGGCACCAACTACGAGCAGTACTTC. The whole variable domain, remainder taken from reference TRBV5-6 and TRBJ2-7, is DAGVTQSPTHLIKTRGQQVTLRCSPKSGHDTVSWYQQALGQGPQFIFQYYEEEERQRGNFPDRFSGHQFPNYSSELNVNALLLGDSALYLCASSLVGTNYEQYFGPGTRLTVT.

The chain links TRBV18 to TRBJ1-3; D unclear. The CDR3 is 13 residues long. Trimming removed 2 bases from V and 6 bases from J, with 8 bases in between. CDR1 and CDR2 (germline): KGHSH, LQKENI. CDR3 in amino acids: CASSPGQANTIYF. The CDR3 nucleotides are TGTGCCAGCTCACCAGGGCAGGCAAACACCATATATTTT.

The chain has TRBV12-5 and TRBJ1-3, with 9 bases aligning to TRBD1. With 2 bases clipped from V and 0 bases from J, the junction kept 20 bases outside the gene matches. The length of the CDR3 is 22 residues. The V gene's germline CDR1 is LGHNT and CDR2 FRNRAP. The DNA of the CDR3 is TGTGCTAGTGGTTTGAGGGCCTCCGGGACAGGGCTCGTGGCCCACTCTGGAAACACCATATATTTT. It specifies CASGLRASGTGLVAHSGNTIYF.

This clone was found once. The chain has TRBV10-2 and TRBJ2-7; 10 nucleotides line up with TRBD2. This CDR3 has 15 residues. Germline CDR1 WSHSY, CDR2 SAAADI. Trimming cost V 7 bases and J 3 bases; bases outside gene matches: 9. CDR3 amino acids: CASKLGPSGSYEQYF. The CDR3 bases are TGCGCCAGCAAACTCGGGCCTAGCGGGAGCTACGAGCAGTACTTC.

The chain is built from TRBV5-4 and TRBJ2-3; D is ambiguous. This CDR3 is built from 15 residues. Deletions cut 3 bases from V and 0 bases from J, with 11 bases between. The germline CDR1 and CDR2 sequences are SGHNT and YYREEE (reference sequence). Written as DNA, the CDR3 is TGTGCCAGCAGCTCCGGCGGTACTAGCACAGATACGCAGTATTTT. Translation gives CASSSGGTSTDTQYF.

The rearrangement joins TRBV5-1 to TRBJ1-1; 9 positions match TRBD1. The germline CDR1 and CDR2 sequences are SGHRS and YFSETQ. J was trimmed by 1 base and V by 3 bases; bases with no gene match: 19. The CDR3 extends over 20 amino acids. CDR3 in DNA: TGCGCCAGCAGCTCAGGACAGGGGTTTTGGGTACGGGAATCGAACACTGAAGCTTTCTTT. The encoded protein is CASSSGQGFWVRESNTEAFF.

The chain employs TRBV28 and TRBJ2-7; perhaps TRBD1 as D (5 bases). Germline CDR1 is MDHEN and CDR2 is SYDVKM. Trimming cost V 1 base and J 2 bases, with 12 bases left between them. CDR3 length: 15 residues. The DNA of the CDR3 is TGTGCCAGCAGTTTATCGGCAGGGCCCACCTACGAGCAGTACTTC. Translation gives CASSLSAGPTYEQYF. Together with reference TRBV28 and TRBJ2-7, the CDR3 gives the full variable domain: DVKVTQSSRYLVKRTGEKVFLECVQDMDHENMFWYRQDPGLGLRLIYFSYDVKMKEKGDIPEGYSVSREKKERFSLILESASTNQTSMYLCASSLSAGPTYEQYFGPGTRLTVT.

This chain uses TRBV28 with TRBJ2-3; D is perhaps TRBD2 (6 bases). V lost 8 bases to trimming and J lost 3 bases, with 18 bases between them. Germline assignment: CDR1 MDHEN and CDR2 SYDVKM. The CDR3 consists of 15 residues. The CDR3 loop is CASDRGARRTDTQYF. The CDR3 DNA reads as TGTGCCAGCGATCGCGGGGCCAGGAGGACAGATACGCAGTATTTT.

V and J are TRBV6-5 and TRBJ2-1; 7 bases line up with TRBD1. V was clipped by 7 bases and J by 5 bases; unmatched bases: 2. Germline V CDR1 and CDR2: MNHEY, SVGAGI. There are 12 residues in the CDR3. CDR3 in amino acids: CASMQGDNEQFF. CDR3 bases: TGTGCCAGCATGCAGGGGGACAATGAGCAGTTCTTC.

The rearrangement uses TRBV19 and TRBJ2-1, with 7 bases matching TRBD2. This CDR3 has 16 amino acids. Per germline, CDR1 LNHDA and CDR2 SQIVND (reference sequence). After removal of 3 bases from V and 0 bases from J, the junction contained 5 bases not matched to a gene. This CDR3 is CASSIWEGSSYNEQFF. The DNA of the CDR3 is TGTGCCAGTAGTATCTGGGAGGGGAGCTCCTACAATGAGCAGTTCTTC. Full variable domain (rest looked up from reference TRBV19 and TRBJ2-1): DGGITQSPKYLFRKEGQNVTLSCEQNLNHDAMYWYRQDPGQGLRLIYYSQIVNDFQKGDIAEGYSVSREKKESFPLTVTSAQKNPTAFYLCASSIWEGSSYNEQFFGPGTRLTVL.